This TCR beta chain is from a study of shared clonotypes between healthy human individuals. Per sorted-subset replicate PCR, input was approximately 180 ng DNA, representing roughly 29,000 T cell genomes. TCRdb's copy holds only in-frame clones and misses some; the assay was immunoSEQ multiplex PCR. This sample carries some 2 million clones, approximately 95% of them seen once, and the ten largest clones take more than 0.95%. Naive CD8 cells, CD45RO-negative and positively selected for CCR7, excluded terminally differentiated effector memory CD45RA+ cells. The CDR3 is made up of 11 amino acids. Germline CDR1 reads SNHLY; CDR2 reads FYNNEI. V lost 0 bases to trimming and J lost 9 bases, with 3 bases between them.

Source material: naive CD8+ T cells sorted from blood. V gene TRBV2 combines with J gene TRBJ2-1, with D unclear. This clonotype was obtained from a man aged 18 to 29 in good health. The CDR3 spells CASSEAVEQFF. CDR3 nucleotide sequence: TGTGCCAGCAGTGAAGCTGTTGAGCAGTTCTTC. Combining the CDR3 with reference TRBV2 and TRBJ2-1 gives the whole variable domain EPEVTQTPSHQVTQMGQEVILRCVPISNHLYFYWYRQILGQKVEFLVSFYNNEISEKSEIFDDQFSVERPDGSNFTLKIRSTKLEDSAMYFCASSEAVEQFFGPGTRLTVL.